Listed below are T cell receptor beta chains from one sample, sequenced in a study of regulatory T cells in long-lasting Graves disease. MiXCR was run by TCRdb on the multiplex PCR reads, yielding one entry per CDR3 protein. The repertoire has more than 350,000 distinct CDR3 sequences, under 25% of them found once; the top ten carry roughly an eighth. This material consisted of peripheral blood mononuclear cells (PBMCs), taken when the disease was refractory, from a patient treated with antithyroid drugs. The receptors stem from a female donor with Graves disease. Each CDR3 is given with its conserved first and last residue. The order of the fields is D gene, J gene, clone size, V gene, CDR3 DNA, CDR3 protein. The D gene is left open where the match is weak. Not all rows give a size; the values are once, few, many and, for expanded clones, a class.

TRBD2 TRBJ2-5 many TRBV2 TGTGCCAGCAGACAAGGACTAGCGGCACCGGGGACCCAGTACTTC CASRQGLAAPGTQYF
TRBD1 TRBJ1-5 many TRBV5-6 TGTGCCAGCAGCTCGTCACAGGGGCCTAGCAATCAGCCCCAGCATTTT CASSSSQGPSNQPQHF
NA TRBJ2-7 many TRBV6-1 TGTGCCAGCAGTGAAGCAGTGCCCATCGGAAGGGAGCAGTACTTC CASSEAVPIGREQYF
NA TRBJ2-3 NA TRBV28 TGTGCCAGCAGTCGGGACCAGATCACAGATACGCAGTATTTT CASSRDQITDTQYF
NA TRBJ1-2 NA TRBV7-2 TGTGCCAGCAGCTTACGTCGCCAGTCCAGAGCTAACTATGGCTACACCTTC CASSLRRQSRANYGYTF
NA TRBJ1-5 many TRBV27 TGTGCCAGCAGTCTCAGGGGAAGGATTCAGCCCCAGCATTTT CASSLRGRIQPQHF
NA TRBJ1-2 few TRBV6-1 TGTGTCAGCAGGTGGGACTGGAACTATGGCTACACCTTC CVSRWDWNYGYTF
TRBD1 TRBJ2-5 many TRBV20-1 TGCAGTGCTAGCGAGCGACAGGGGGGGGGTGAGACCCAGTACTTC CSASERQGGGETQYF
NA TRBJ1-5 few TRBV29-1 TGCAGCGTTGACCAGGGGCGGGGATGGGGAATTCAGCCCCAGCATTTT CSVDQGRGWGIQPQHF
TRBD1 TRBJ1-1 many TRBV29-1 TGCAGCACGACAGGGGACACTGAAGCTTTCTTT CSTTGDTEAFF
NA TRBJ2-5 few TRBV9 TGTGCCAGCAGCGTAGCCGGTGGGAGACGTGAGACCCAGTACTTC CASSVAGGRRETQYF
NA TRBJ1-2 many TRBV28 TGTGCCAGCAGTATACTCCCCGGGACACCCGCGCTGGGCTACACCTTC CASSILPGTPALGYTF
NA TRBJ1-5 NA TRBV5-1 TGCGCCAGCAGCGCTTTTTCCGGGAGAAAAGGCGATCAGCCCCAGCATTTT CASSAFSGRKGDQPQHF
TRBD2 TRBJ2-2 many TRBV28 TGTGCCAGCAGTTATCCGGGACTAGCGGGAACCGGGGAGCTGTTTTTT CASSYPGLAGTGELFF
NA TRBJ1-3 many TRBV11-2 TGTGCCAGCAGCTTACAAGCTATCTCTGGAAACACCATATATTTT CASSLQAISGNTIYF
NA TRBJ1-1 few TRBV30 TGTGCCTGGAGCCTTGGGGGGGCTTTTGGAGCTTTCTTT CAWSLGGAFGAFF
TRBD1 TRBJ2-7 NA TRBV30 TGTGCCTGGATCAAGGGACAGGGGGCTTACGAGCAGTACTTC CAWIKGQGAYEQYF
TRBD2 TRBJ2-7 many TRBV6-1 TGTGCCAGCAAAGCTAGCGGGGCCTCCTACGAGCAGTACTTC CASKASGASYEQYF
NA TRBJ2-7 few TRBV19 TGTGCCAGTAGTGGTCCGGGAGTTGTTAGCGAGCAGTACTTC CASSGPGVVSEQYF
NA TRBJ2-7 NA TRBV7-9 TGTGCCAGCAGCGGTATAACAGGGTACTACGAGCAGTACTTC CASSGITGYYEQYF
TRBD1 TRBJ1-2 many TRBV5-1 TGCGCCAGCAGCGCACAGGGGGCGCAGATAGCTAACTATGGCTACACCTTC CASSAQGAQIANYGYTF
NA TRBJ2-7 NA TRBV7-9 NA CASSTSTPSQYEQYF
NA TRBJ1-1 many TRBV2 TGTGCCAGCAGTGTTTCCCAGGGAATTCGGAACACTGAAGCTTTCTTT CASSVSQGIRNTEAFF
NA TRBJ1-5 NA TRBV3-1 TGTGCCAGCAGCCAAGGGGGGGGTTTCAATCAGCCCCAGCATTTT CASSQGGGFNQPQHF
NA TRBJ1-5 many TRBV7-9 TGTGCCAGCAGCCCGGAAGGATCTAACAATCAGCCCCAGCATTTT CASSPEGSNNQPQHF
TRBD1 TRBJ1-6 few TRBV5-1 TGCGCCAGCAGCCGGGACAGACTTAATAATTCACCCCTCCACTTT CASSRDRLNNSPLHF
NA TRBJ2-2 NA TRBV5-1 TGCGCCAGCAGCCGTGACGAGAGCAGGGAGCTGTTTTTT CASSRDESRELFF